Following are 28 T cell receptor beta chains from one sample sequenced in a study of pediatric ulcerative colitis. During colonoscopy, one to two rectal pinch biopsies were collected. Assay: immunoSEQ multiplex PCR; the TCRdb copy retains only in-frame clones and omits some. The sample has 15,000 to 20,000 clones; 65% to 75% are singletons. The source material was gut tissue. All receptors derive from a girl aged 10-17 years with moderate ulcerative colitis.

V and J are TRBV2 and TRBJ2-6, with D possibly matching TRBD1 (5 bases). CDR3 size: 18 residues. Germline CDR1 SNHLY, CDR2 FYNNEI. The V gene lost 7 bases and the J gene lost 0 bases, with 19 bases spanning the gap. The CDR3 here is CASKQGWLSNSGANVLTF. For the CDR3, the DNA is TGTGCCAGCAAGCAGGGCTGGCTAAGTAACTCTGGGGCCAACGTCCTGACTTTC.

This chain connects TRBV27 to TRBJ2-3; 8 positions agree with TRBD2. Losses at the gene ends were 3 bases for V and 1 base for J; bases not matched to a gene: 6. The CDR3 is 16 amino acids. The germline V gene encodes CDR1 MNHEY and CDR2 SMNVEV (reference sequence). This chain's CDR3 is CASSLSGRWGTDTQYF. The CDR3 bases are TGTGCCAGCAGTTTGAGCGGGAGATGGGGCACAGATACGCAGTATTTT.

The gene calls are TRBV7-9 and TRBJ2-1; TRBD1 matches 8 bases. CDR3 length equals 16 residues. Losses at the gene ends were 5 bases for V and 2 bases for J; bases not matched to a gene: 8. Germline V lookup: CDR1 SEHNR, CDR2 FQNEAQ (reference sequence). CDR3 nucleotides: TGTGCCAGCAGCCCGTACAGGGGGTCGACCTACAATGAGCAGTTCTTC. Translation gives CASSPYRGSTYNEQFF.

CDR3: CASRPTSGRGEQYF. The CDR3 bases are TGTGCCAGCAGACCAACTAGCGGGAGAGGCGAGCAGTACTTC. The V and J genes are TRBV2 and TRBJ2-7; TRBD2 matches 11 bases. The CDR3 totals 14 residues. CDR1 and CDR2 (germline): SNHLY, FYNNEI. Trimming cost V 6 bases and J 6 bases; bases outside gene matches: 7.

The rearrangement links TRBV5-8 to TRBJ1-2; no clear D gene. V was shortened by 4 bases and J by 3 bases, with 16 bases between the two germline ends. The CDR3 has 15 residues. Germline V gene sequence: CDR1 SGHTS, CDR2 YDEGEE. The CDR3 spells CASSPRIKGDYGYTF. The CDR3 region has the DNA TGTGCCAGCAGCCCGCGGATCAAGGGAGACTATGGCTACACCTTC. Using reference TRBV5-8 and TRBJ1-2 for the parts outside the CDR3, the full variable domain is EAGVTQSPTHLIKTRGQQATLRCSPISGHTSVYWYQQALGLGLQFLLWYDEGEERNRGNFPPRFSGRQFPNYSSELNVNALELEDSALYLCASSPRIKGDYGYTFGSGTRLTVV.

This chain connects TRBV6-5 to TRBJ2-3; D uncertain. Germline assignment: CDR1 MNHEY and CDR2 SVGAGI. V shed 0 bases and J shed 4 bases, with 8 bases lying between them. This CDR3 spans 14 amino acids. CDR3 sequence (DNA): TGTGCCAGCAGTTACTCACCCCGGGCAGATACGCAGTATTTT. As protein: CASSYSPRADTQYF.

The V call is TRBV19, the J call TRBJ2-2; weak D call: TRBD1 (6 bases). V lost 4 bases, J lost 6 bases, and 9 bases lay in between. The CDR3 sequence is 13 residues long. In germline, CDR1 is LNHDA, CDR2 SQIVND (reference sequence). The CDR3 bases are TGTGCCAGTAGTAGAACAGGGTCCGGGGAGCTGTTTTTT. Translation gives CASSRTGSGELFF.

V usage is TRBV7-8 and J usage is TRBJ2-7; D is uncertain. This CDR3 is built from 13 residues. The germline V gene has CDR1 SGHVS and CDR2 FQNEAQ. Trimming shortened V by 2 bases and J by 5 bases, and 10 bases separated the two germline ends. CDR3 nucleotide sequence: TGTGCCAGCAGCTTACCCCCCCTGGACGAGCAGTACTTC. Amino acids: CASSLPPLDEQYF.

This chain joins TRBV4-1 and TRBJ1-1, with unresolved D. The CDR3 is made up of 15 amino acids. Germline V gene sequence: CDR1 MGHRA, CDR2 YSYEKL. Deletions cut 1 base from V and 2 bases from J, with 11 bases between. The CDR3 DNA sequence: TGCGCCAGCAGCCAAGCCTCGTTAGGTAACACTGAAGCTTTCTTT. Protein sequence: CASSQASLGNTEAFF.

The chain joins TRBV2 to TRBJ2-2; no firm D call. Germline V gene data show CDR1 as SNHLY and CDR2 as FYNNEI. The CDR3 runs to 13 residues. Trimming shortened V by 3 bases and J by 4 bases, and 6 bases separated the two germline ends. The CDR3 sequence: CASSETTTGELFF. In DNA form, the CDR3 reads TGTGCCAGCAGTGAGACAACCACCGGGGAGCTGTTTTTT.

The chain links TRBV6-5 to TRBJ1-3, with D unresolved. Between the trimmed V and J ends, which lost 6 bases and 0 bases, there was a span of 12 bases. This CDR3 has 15 residues. Germline CDR1 MNHEY, CDR2 SVGAGI. Here the CDR3 reads CASSLRWSSGNTIYF. The DNA for the CDR3 is TGTGCCAGCAGCCTGCGGTGGAGCTCTGGAAACACCATATATTTT.

V gene TRBV5-6 combines with J gene TRBJ1-3, with D uncertain. The germline gives CDR1 SGHDT, CDR2 YYEEEE. The CDR3 is 15 amino acids. V was clipped by 1 base and J by 3 bases, with 11 bases between them. The CDR3 is CASSLSGGLGNTIYF. The CDR3 coding sequence is TGTGCCAGCAGCTTGTCAGGAGGTCTTGGAAACACCATATATTTT. Full variable domain (missing parts from reference TRBV5-6 and TRBJ1-3): DAGVTQSPTHLIKTRGQQVTLRCSPKSGHDTVSWYQQALGQGPQFIFQYYEEEERQRGNFPDRFSGHQFPNYSSELNVNALLLGDSALYLCASSLSGGLGNTIYFGEGSWLTVV.

CDR3 coding DNA: TGCAGCGTTGGTAACCGTGATCAGCCCCAGCATTTT. It yields the protein CSVGNRDQPQHF. The rearrangement joins TRBV29-1 to TRBJ1-5, with unresolved D. CDR1 is SQVTM, CDR2 ANQGSEA, per germline. V was cut by 4 bases and J by 5 bases, with 9 bases left in between. This CDR3 spans 12 amino acids.

The rearrangement uses TRBV28 and TRBJ2-5; 8 bases map to TRBD2. This CDR3 has 15 amino acids. V gave up 8 bases and J gave up 4 bases; unmatched junction bases: 12. Germline V gene lookup returns CDR1 MDHEN and CDR2 SYDVKM. This chain's CDR3 is CASRHSGEGRETQYF. The DNA of the CDR3 is TGTGCCAGCCGACATAGCGGGGAGGGACGAGAGACCCAGTACTTC.

The V and J genes are TRBV10-3 and TRBJ1-2; no clear D gene. Trimming stripped 6 bases from V and 2 bases from J, with 7 bases between. This CDR3 has 12 amino acids. CDR1 ENHRY and CDR2 SYGVKD come from the germline V gene. This CDR3 reads CAISQDNYGYTF. CDR3 DNA: TGTGCCATCAGCCAGGACAACTATGGCTACACCTTC.

J is TRBJ2-2 and V is TRBV27; D uncertain. Trimming pared 2 bases from V and 3 bases from J, leaving 13 bases between. The CDR3 has 16 amino acids. Germline CDR1 MNHEY, CDR2 SMNVEV (reference sequence). The CDR3 is CASSLVVGAYTGELFF. CDR3 bases: TGTGCCAGCAGTTTAGTGGTGGGCGCCTACACCGGGGAGCTGTTTTTT.

The V call is TRBV19, the J call TRBJ1-4, with D tentatively TRBD1 (5 bases). The CDR3 length is 15 residues. Trimming took 2 bases from V and 3 from J, leaving 10 bases between them. CDR1 and CDR2 (germline): LNHDA, SQIVND (reference sequence). In DNA, the CDR3 is TGTGCCAGTAGTATAAGGTCGGGACCTAATGAAAAACTGTTTTTT. Translation: CASSIRSGPNEKLFF.

This clone appeared a few times. J is TRBJ1-2 and V is TRBV18; 9 bases fit TRBD1. The CDR3 spans 14 residues. After removal of 3 bases from V and 3 bases from J, the junction contained 2 bases not matched to a gene. In germline, CDR1 is KGHSH, CDR2 LQKENI. In DNA, the CDR3 is TGTGCCAGCTCACCCCGGGACAGGGACTATGGCTACACCTTC. Residues: CASSPRDRDYGYTF.

The table lists this clone with a few counts. The J gene is TRBJ1-1, the V gene TRBV7-2; TRBD1 might be the D (6 bases). CDR1 SGHTA and CDR2 FQGNSA come from the germline V gene. Trimming took 4 bases from V and 1 from J, leaving 7 bases between them. The CDR3 is 13 residues long. Here the CDR3 DNA reads TGTGCCAGCAGCTCGGACAGGAACACTGAAGCTTTCTTT. Translating it yields CASSSDRNTEAFF.

The rearrangement uses TRBV7-8 and TRBJ2-2; 12 nucleotides line up with TRBD2. V lost 5 bases to trimming and J lost 4 bases; unmatched junction nucleotides: 11. The CDR3 length is 18 residues. Germline CDR1 reads SGHVS; CDR2 reads FQNEAQ. The CDR3 loop is CASSPRLAGESVTGELFF. CDR3 DNA: TGTGCCAGCAGCCCCCGACTAGCGGGAGAGTCGGTCACCGGGGAGCTGTTTTTT.

J is TRBJ2-1 and V is TRBV7-3; D might be TRBD1 or TRBD2, each matching 5 bases. CDR3 length: 14 amino acids. From germline, CDR1 is SGHTA and CDR2 FQGTGA. V was shortened by 5 bases and J by 9 bases, with 17 bases between the two germline ends. The CDR3 coding sequence is TGTGCCAGCAGCCCAGGGACCCAGAGCGGTGAGCAGTTCTTC. Encoded protein: CASSPGTQSGEQFF.

The V call is TRBV27, the J call TRBJ1-4; TRBD1 matches at 7 bases. J gave up 4 bases and V 5 bases, and 4 bases lay outside the gene matches. This CDR3 has 14 residues. Germline V gene data show CDR1 as MNHEY and CDR2 as SMNVEV (reference sequence). The CDR3 here is CASSRAGGNEKLFF. CDR3 bases: TGTGCCAGCAGTCGGGCAGGGGGTAATGAAAAACTGTTTTTT.

V is TRBV5-1 and J is TRBJ2-1; D is uncertain. The CDR3 spans 15 residues. Looked up from germline, CDR1 is SGHRS and CDR2 is YFSETQ. Trimming shortened V by 2 bases and J by 0 bases, and 9 bases separated the two germline ends. The CDR3 protein is CASSLQTSSYNEQFF. The CDR3, as DNA: TGCGCCAGCAGCTTACAGACAAGCTCCTACAATGAGCAGTTCTTC.

The rearrangement joins TRBV6-5 to TRBJ1-2, with TRBD1 identical over 9 bases. Trimming removed 4 bases from V and 3 bases from J; junction bases left unmatched: 3. CDR1 and CDR2 from the germline V gene are MNHEY and SVGAGI. The CDR3 is 14 residues long. DNA of the CDR3: TGTGCCAGCAGTTCGGACAGGGGCTACTATGGCTACACCTTC. Translation gives CASSSDRGYYGYTF.

The J gene is TRBJ1-1, the V gene TRBV5-8; D is uncertain. The CDR3 sequence is 17 residues long. V was clipped by 4 bases and J by 6 bases, with 25 bases between them. CDR1 SGHTS and CDR2 YDEGEE come from the germline V gene. CDR3 sequence (DNA): TGTGCCAGCAGCCCTATAACCCGGGAGATTGGGCACCCTGAAGCTTTCTTT. Translated, it gives CASSPITREIGHPEAFF.

This clone is labeled as medium-sized (0.01 to 0.1%). V is TRBV12-5 and J is TRBJ2-7; D remains ambiguous. V lost 9 bases to trimming and J lost 2 bases, with 14 bases between them. The CDR3 has 13 residues. Germline CDR1 and CDR2: LGHNT and FRNRAP. The CDR3 bases are TGTGCTAGCCGTATGGGCGTCACCTACGAGCAGTACTTC. It translates to CASRMGVTYEQYF.

V and J are TRBV27 and TRBJ2-2; D is undetermined. There are 13 residues in the CDR3. Per germline, CDR1 MNHEY and CDR2 SMNVEV (reference sequence). The ends were cut back, 7 bases at V and 6 bases at J, with 12 bases in the middle. The CDR3, as DNA: TGTGCCAGCACTATGCTAAATTCCGGGGAGCTGTTTTTT. As protein: CASTMLNSGELFF.

The chain has TRBV11-3 and TRBJ2-1, with TRBD2 matching 9 bases. The CDR3 covers 18 residues. CDR1 and CDR2 (germline): SGHNT, YENEEA. With 5 bases clipped from V and 0 bases from J, the junction kept 11 bases outside the gene matches. CDR3 DNA sequence: TGTGCCAGCAGCCCCGGGTGGCGGGGGGGCTCCTCCTACAATGAGCAGTTCTTC. Translation gives CASSPGWRGGSSYNEQFF.